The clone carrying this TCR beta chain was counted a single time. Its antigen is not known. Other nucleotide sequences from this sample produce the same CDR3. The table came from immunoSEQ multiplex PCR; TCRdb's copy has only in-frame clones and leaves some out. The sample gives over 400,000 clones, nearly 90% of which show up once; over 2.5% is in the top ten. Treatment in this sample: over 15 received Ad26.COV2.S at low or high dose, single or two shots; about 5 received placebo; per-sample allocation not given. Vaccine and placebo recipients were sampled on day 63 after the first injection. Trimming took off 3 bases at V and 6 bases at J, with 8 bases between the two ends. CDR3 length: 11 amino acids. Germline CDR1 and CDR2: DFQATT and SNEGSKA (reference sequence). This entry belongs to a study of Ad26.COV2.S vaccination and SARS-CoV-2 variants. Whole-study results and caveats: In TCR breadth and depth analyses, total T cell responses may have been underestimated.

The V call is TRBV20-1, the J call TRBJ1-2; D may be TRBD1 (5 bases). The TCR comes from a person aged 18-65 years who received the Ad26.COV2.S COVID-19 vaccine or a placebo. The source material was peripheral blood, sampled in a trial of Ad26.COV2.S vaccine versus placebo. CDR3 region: CSASRGDGYTF. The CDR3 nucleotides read TGCAGTGCTAGTCGGGGGGATGGCTACACCTTC.